What follows are 8 T cell receptor beta chains derived from one specimen sequenced in a study of T-cell reconstitution after alpha-beta-depleted transplantation in children. This sample's TCRbeta library carried unique molecular identifier barcodes. TCRdb processed the PCR reads anew with MiXCR; each CDR3 protein has one entry. The sample records around 300,000 distinct CDR3 sequences, about 9.5% being singletons. Specimen: PBMCs, collected before TCRalphabeta/CD19-depleted stem cell transplant. The receptor set was obtained from a boy less than two years old with acute myeloid leukemia, due to receive a stem cell transplant.

In its sample, this clonotype was seen many times. The J gene is TRBJ1-5, the V gene TRBV6-6; D possibly corresponds to TRBD1 (5 bases). Germline V lookup: CDR1 MNHNY, CDR2 SVGAGI (reference sequence). The CDR3 loop spans 13 amino acids. Trimming removed 4 bases at V and 4 bases at J, with 8 bases between. CDR3 protein: CASSSGPNQPQHF. Written as DNA, the CDR3 is TGTGCCAGCAGTTCGGGGCCTAATCAGCCCCAGCATTTT.

This clonotype appeared many times. CDR3 DNA sequence: TGCAGCGTTTCAAGGGGACCAGGGGACGAGCAGTACTTC. It codes for CSVSRGPGDEQYF. The chain has TRBV29-1 and TRBJ2-7; D perhaps matches TRBD1 (6 bases). Trimming shortened V by 5 bases and J by 5 bases, and 16 bases separated the two germline ends. Germline CDR1 and CDR2: SQVTM and ANQGSEA. The CDR3 is 13 residues long.

As regards this clonotype: Possible read error: a much larger clone is one base away. This chain connects TRBV7-2 to TRBJ2-7, with D unclear. Germline CDR1 and CDR2: SGHTA and FQGNSA. The length of the CDR3 is 11 residues. Trimming pared 2 bases from V and 5 bases from J, leaving 4 bases between. This chain's CDR3 is CASSLWDEQYF. CDR3 DNA sequence: TGTGCCAGCAGCTTATGGGACGAGCAGTACTTC.

This clonotype has more than one count but fewer than ten. A read error may explain this, as a much larger clone is one base away. The rearrangement uses TRBV5-1 and TRBJ2-5; D remains unclear. The CDR3 runs 14 residues. Trimming took off 1 base at V and 3 bases at J, with 10 bases between the two ends. Germline CDR1 SGHRS, CDR2 YFSETQ. Written as DNA, the CDR3 is TGCGCCAGCAGCTTGCAAGATAATGAAGAGACCCAGTACTTC. Translating gives CASSLQDNEETQYF.

At least ten counts were recorded for this clonotype. The rearrangement links TRBV5-1 to TRBJ2-5; 7 bases map to TRBD2. Germline V gives CDR1 SGHRS, CDR2 YFSETQ. V lost 3 bases and J lost 0; bases outside the gene matches: 8. The CDR3 has 16 residues. The CDR3 nucleotides read TGCGCCAGCAGCTCCCGCCCCGGGGGGAACCAAGAGACCCAGTACTTC. Residues: CASSSRPGGNQETQYF.

This clonotype came up many times. The CDR3 bases are TGCAGTGCTAGGCCCGGGACGCTCGAGCAGTACTTC. Protein sequence: CSARPGTLEQYF. The V gene is TRBV20-1, the J gene TRBJ2-7; D may correspond to TRBD1 or TRBD2 (5 bases each). The germline V and J ends were trimmed by 3 bases and 6 bases, with 12 bases remaining between them. The CDR3 contains 12 residues. Germline CDR1 is DFQATT and CDR2 is SNEGSKA (reference sequence).

This clonotype turned up a few times. The chain carries TRBV18 and TRBJ2-1, with D uncertain. V lost 2 bases and J 5 bases, leaving 4 bases between the germline ends. The germline V gene has CDR1 KGHSH and CDR2 LQKENI. This CDR3 comprises 12 residues. The CDR3 loop is CASSPKNNEQFF. The CDR3 DNA reads TGTGCCAGCTCACCAAAGAACAATGAGCAGTTCTTC.

This clonotype has at least ten counts. This rearrangement joins TRBV7-9 to TRBJ2-3, with 13 nucleotides matching TRBD2. V lost 7 bases to trimming and J lost 6 bases; unmatched junction nucleotides: 10. CDR3 size: 16 residues. Germline CDR1 is SEHNR and CDR2 is FQNEAQ (reference sequence). CDR3 nucleotides: TGTGCCAGCACACGACTAGCGGGGGGACCGGCCGATACGCAGTATTTT. It specifies CASTRLAGGPADTQYF.